The sequence of this T cell receptor beta chain was determined in a study of blood T cells in healthy people across ages. This clonotype has a handful of counts. A second about 6 to 12 cycle PCR used barcoded and J-beta primers. Unique molecular identifiers of 12 random nucleotides labeled each cDNA. TCRdb reprocessed the 5' RACE reads with MiXCR, giving one entry per CDR3 protein. The repertoire includes about 1.8 million distinct CDR3 sequences, less than 50% of them detected once, and around 2.1% sits in the top ten. V was clipped by 4 bases and J by 4 bases; unmatched bases: 15. Germline V gene sequence: CDR1 ENHRY, CDR2 SYGVKD. This CDR3 has 17 residues.

This TCR came from a middle-aged woman in good health. Sequencing was carried out using blood. The V gene is TRBV10-3, the J gene TRBJ1-2, with TRBD1 matching 7 bases. CDR3 bases: TGTGCCATCAGTGGACAGGGAGAATCACCGAATAGCTATGGCTACACCTTC. Protein product: CAISGQGESPNSYGYTF.